These T cell receptor beta chains were read from a single sample in a study of T cell changes during pregnancy in multiple sclerosis. The assay was immunoSEQ multiplex PCR, and TCRdb's table has in-frame clones only and misses some. Of around 58,000 clones in the sample, 90% to 95% were seen once. The material was peripheral blood, obtained before pregnancy. The receptors stem from a female donor with multiple sclerosis, enrolled in a pregnancy study. CDR3s include the opening cysteine and the closing phenylalanine or tryptophan. D genes are given only for firm matches. Only part of the rows carry a size: once, few, many, or a class if the clone is expanded.

D: NA
size: NA
J: TRBJ2-2
V: TRBV11-2
DNA: TGTGCCAGCAGCTTTTCATCAGGGGGGTCGGCCGGGGAGCTGTTTTTT
CDR3: CASSFSSGGSAGELFF

D: TRBD2
size: NA
J: TRBJ2-5
V: TRBV10-3
DNA: TGTGCCATCGGGGCGGGGGGGCCAGAGACCCAGTACTTC
CDR3: CAIGAGGPETQYF

D: NA
size: once
J: TRBJ2-7
V: TRBV18
DNA: TGTGCCAGCTCACCACCCGGGGCCTACGAGCAGTACTTC
CDR3: CASSPPGAYEQYF

D: NA
size: NA
J: TRBJ1-2
V: TRBV29-1
DNA: TGCAGCGTTGAAGGGGCGTATGGCTACACCTTC
CDR3: CSVEGAYGYTF

D: NA
size: NA
J: TRBJ1-3
V: TRBV14
DNA: TGTGCCAGCAGCCAAGGAGTGACATGGAACACCATATATTTT
CDR3: CASSQGVTWNTIYF

D: TRBD1
size: NA
J: TRBJ1-6
V: TRBV2
DNA: TGTGCCAGCAGTTGGGACAGGGGGAAGTCACCCCTCCACTTT
CDR3: CASSWDRGKSPLHF

D: NA
size: NA
J: TRBJ1-2
V: TRBV25-1
DNA: TGTGCCAGCAGTGGGGCAGCCGGCTACACCTTC
CDR3: CASSGAAGYTF

D: NA
size: NA
J: TRBJ1-1
V: TRBV7-9
DNA: TGTGCCAGCAGCCGACACCCCAGGGCCGGAACTGAAGCTTTCTTT
CDR3: CASSRHPRAGTEAFF

D: NA
size: NA
J: TRBJ2-6
V: TRBV5-8
DNA: TGTGCCAGCAGCTTCAGGAGGTCTGGGGCCAACGTCCTGACTTTC
CDR3: CASSFRRSGANVLTF

D: TRBD1
size: NA
J: TRBJ1-4
V: TRBV19
DNA: TGTGCCAGTAGTACGAACCGGGACAGGGCACTGTTTTTT
CDR3: CASSTNRDRALFF

D: TRBD2
size: NA
J: TRBJ2-4
V: TRBV11-1
DNA: TGTGCCAGCAGCCGACGGACTAGCGGGGGGACCCTTATTCAGTACTTC
CDR3: CASSRRTSGGTLIQYF

D: TRBD2
size: NA
J: TRBJ2-1
V: TRBV19
DNA: TGTGCCAGTAGTGCTAGCGGCTACAATGAGCAGTTCTTC
CDR3: CASSASGYNEQFF

D: TRBD1
size: NA
J: TRBJ1-2
V: TRBV4-2
DNA: TGTGCCAGCAGCCAGGGACAGGGCCAGAGGAACTATGGCTACACCTTC
CDR3: CASSQGQGQRNYGYTF

D: NA
size: NA
J: TRBJ1-1
V: TRBV7-3
DNA: TGTGCCAGCACTACGGCGGTCTACACTGAAGCTTTCTTT
CDR3: CASTTAVYTEAFF

D: NA
size: NA
J: TRBJ2-6
V: TRBV4-2
DNA: TGTGCCAGCAGCCAATCGGACAGACACTCTGGGGCCAACGTCCTGACTTTC
CDR3: CASSQSDRHSGANVLTF

D: NA
size: NA
J: TRBJ2-3
V: TRBV14
DNA: TGTGCCAGCCTTAAAAACACAGATACGCAGTATTTT
CDR3: CASLKNTDTQYF

D: NA
size: NA
J: TRBJ1-5
V: TRBV7-8
DNA: TGTGCCAGCAGCTTAGAAGGGGATAGCAATCAGCCCCAGCATTTT
CDR3: CASSLEGDSNQPQHF

D: NA
size: NA
J: TRBJ2-7
V: TRBV7-2
DNA: TGTGCCAGCAACTTATCCGTAGGGGGACCCTACGAGCAGTACTTC
CDR3: CASNLSVGGPYEQYF

D: NA
size: NA
J: TRBJ2-5
V: TRBV5-1
DNA: TGCGCCAGCAGCTTGGTAGGGGGGGGGCCGACGGAGACCCAGTACTTC
CDR3: CASSLVGGGPTETQYF

D: TRBD1
size: NA
J: TRBJ2-4
V: TRBV7-9
DNA: TGTGCCAGCAGCGAGGGACAGGGAGTAGCCAAAAACATTCAGTACTTC
CDR3: CASSEGQGVAKNIQYF

D: NA
size: NA
J: TRBJ1-1
V: TRBV2
DNA: TGTGCCAGCAGGGCTGACAGGAACACTGAAGCTTTCTTT
CDR3: CASRADRNTEAFF

D: TRBD1
size: once
J: TRBJ2-7
V: TRBV5-6
DNA: TGTGCCAGCAGCGCCATTCAGGACAGGGGGACATTGAACTTC
CDR3: CASSAIQDRGTLNF

D: NA
size: NA
J: TRBJ1-1
V: TRBV27
DNA: TGTGCCAGCAGTTTCGGTTATGAAGCTTTCTTT
CDR3: CASSFGYEAFF

D: NA
size: NA
J: TRBJ2-3
V: TRBV7-9
DNA: TGTGCCAGCATGGGGCGGACGTATACGCAGTATTTT
CDR3: CASMGRTYTQYF

D: NA
size: NA
J: TRBJ2-5
V: TRBV20-1
DNA: TGCAGTGCCAGGGTAGGGGAGACCCAGTACTTC
CDR3: CSARVGETQYF

D: TRBD2
size: NA
J: TRBJ2-2
V: TRBV18
DNA: TGTGCCAGCTCAAGCGGGGGTTCCGGGGAGCTGTTTTTT
CDR3: CASSSGGSGELFF

D: NA
size: NA
J: TRBJ2-1
V: TRBV9
DNA: TGTGCCAGCAGCGTACAGGGGCGGCCCTACAATGAGCAGTTCTTC
CDR3: CASSVQGRPYNEQFF

D: TRBD1
size: once
J: TRBJ2-7
V: TRBV4-1
DNA: TGCGCCAGCAGCCAAGAAGGGACAGGGCCCTACGAGCAGTACTTC
CDR3: CASSQEGTGPYEQYF

D: NA
size: NA
J: TRBJ2-7
V: TRBV19
DNA: TGTGCCAGTAGCCCCCCCGGGGGGCTTTCCTACGAGCAGTACTTC
CDR3: CASSPPGGLSYEQYF

D: TRBD2
size: NA
J: TRBJ2-7
V: TRBV23-1
DNA: TGCGCCAGCAGCGGGGGGACCTCCTACGAGCAGTACTTC
CDR3: CASSGGTSYEQYF

D: NA
size: once
J: TRBJ1-4
V: TRBV7-9
DNA: TGTGCCAGCAGCTTATTCCCCGTGGGGCCTAATGAAAAACTGTTTTTT
CDR3: CASSLFPVGPNEKLFF

D: NA
size: NA
J: TRBJ2-2
V: TRBV21-1
DNA: TGTGCCAGCAGCAAAGTTTTCGGCAGGGGGGTGACCGGGGAGCTGTTTTTT
CDR3: CASSKVFGRGVTGELFF

D: NA
size: NA
J: TRBJ2-5
V: TRBV9
DNA: TGTGCCAGCAGCGTAGAGGCCCTAGGGACCCAGTACTTC
CDR3: CASSVEALGTQYF

D: NA
size: NA
J: TRBJ2-3
V: TRBV11-3
DNA: TGTGCCAGCAGCTTAGGAGGAGATACGCAGTATTTT
CDR3: CASSLGGDTQYF

D: NA
size: once
J: TRBJ2-7
V: TRBV5-1
DNA: TGCGCCAGCAGCTTGGGGCAGGGGAACAGAGGGCAGTACTTC
CDR3: CASSLGQGNRGQYF

D: TRBD2
size: NA
J: TRBJ2-2
V: TRBV10-3
DNA: TGTGCCATCAGTGCGGGACTAGCGGCCTACACCGGGGAGCTGTTTTTT
CDR3: CAISAGLAAYTGELFF

D: TRBD1
size: NA
J: TRBJ2-3
V: TRBV18
DNA: TGTGCCAGCTCACCAGGCGGGACAGGGAGCACAGATACGCAGTATTTT
CDR3: CASSPGGTGSTDTQYF

D: NA
size: NA
J: TRBJ1-1
V: TRBV7-3
DNA: TGTGCCAGCAGCTTCAGGGAGGGCACTGAAGCTTTCTTT
CDR3: CASSFREGTEAFF

D: TRBD1
size: once
J: TRBJ2-5
V: TRBV7-3
DNA: TGTGCCAGCAGCTTAGACAGGGGACAAGAGACCCAGTACTTC
CDR3: CASSLDRGQETQYF

D: NA
size: NA
J: TRBJ1-1
V: TRBV5-1
DNA: TGCGCCAGCAGCTTCGGACAGGAAGCTTTCTTT
CDR3: CASSFGQEAFF

D: NA
size: NA
J: TRBJ1-5
V: TRBV19
DNA: TGTGCCAGTAGTATACAGGGATGGGGCACCAATCAGCCCCAGCATTTT
CDR3: CASSIQGWGTNQPQHF

D: NA
size: few
J: TRBJ1-1
V: TRBV30
DNA: TGTGCCTGGAGTGTAGGTCCTTGGCGGGCTTTCTTT
CDR3: CAWSVGPWRAFF

D: NA
size: NA
J: TRBJ1-2
V: TRBV7-3
DNA: TGTGCCAGCAGCCCCGATCTAGCTAACTATGGCTACACCTTC
CDR3: CASSPDLANYGYTF

D: TRBD2
size: NA
J: TRBJ2-3
V: TRBV15
DNA: TGTGCCACCAGCAGAGAAACGGGGAGGGGTCCAGATACGCAGTATTTT
CDR3: CATSRETGRGPDTQYF

D: NA
size: NA
J: TRBJ2-7
V: TRBV7-7
DNA: TGTGCCAGCAGCCCCGGTGTACCCTACGAGCAGTACTTC
CDR3: CASSPGVPYEQYF

D: TRBD1
size: NA
J: TRBJ1-2
V: TRBV7-2
DNA: TGTGCCAGCAGCTGGGGACAGGGGGCAACCTCGAACTATGGCTACACCTTC
CDR3: CASSWGQGATSNYGYTF

D: NA
size: NA
J: TRBJ2-7
V: TRBV19
DNA: TGTGCCAGTAGTATAAGGGTGGCAGGGACCTACGAGCAGTACTTC
CDR3: CASSIRVAGTYEQYF

D: NA
size: NA
J: TRBJ1-1
V: TRBV7-2
DNA: TGTGCCAGCAGCTTATCCGGGACACAGAACACTGAAGCTTTCTTT
CDR3: CASSLSGTQNTEAFF

D: NA
size: NA
J: TRBJ1-5
V: TRBV7-2
DNA: TGTGCCAGCAGGGACGGACAAATCTATAGCAATCAGCCCCAGCATTTT
CDR3: CASRDGQIYSNQPQHF

D: NA
size: NA
J: TRBJ2-6
V: TRBV19
DNA: TGTGCCAGCCTTAGGACAGCCAACTCTGGGGCCAACGTCCTGACTTTC
CDR3: CASLRTANSGANVLTF

D: NA
size: NA
J: TRBJ2-1
V: TRBV18
DNA: TGTGCCAGCTCACTGGGGCCTCAACATTCCTACAATGAGCAGTTCTTC
CDR3: CASSLGPQHSYNEQFF

D: NA
size: NA
J: TRBJ1-1
V: TRBV18
DNA: TGTGCCAGCTCACCGCTCTCGGGAATGAACACTGAAGCTTTCTTT
CDR3: CASSPLSGMNTEAFF

D: TRBD2
size: NA
J: TRBJ2-7
V: TRBV7-3
DNA: TGTGCCAGCAGCGACGGACTAGCGGGTACCTACGAGCAGTACTTC
CDR3: CASSDGLAGTYEQYF

D: NA
size: NA
J: TRBJ2-1
V: TRBV18
DNA: TGTGCCAGCTCACCACCCTCGGGGGGCACCTACAATGAGCAGTTCTTC
CDR3: CASSPPSGGTYNEQFF

D: NA
size: NA
J: TRBJ2-7
V: TRBV5-1
DNA: TGCGCCAGCAGCTTGAGTTACGAGATCTCCTACGAGCAGTACTTC
CDR3: CASSLSYEISYEQYF

D: TRBD1
size: NA
J: TRBJ1-1
V: TRBV20-1
DNA: TGCAGTGCTCCGACAGGGGAAGCTTTCTTT
CDR3: CSAPTGEAFF

D: TRBD2
size: once
J: TRBJ2-1
V: TRBV6-1
DNA: TGTGCCAGCTCCCTAGCGGGGAGCTACAATGAGCAGTTCTTC
CDR3: CASSLAGSYNEQFF

D: NA
size: NA
J: TRBJ2-7
V: TRBV5-4
DNA: TGTGCCAGCAGCCTACCTCCCCGTCTGGACGAGCAGTACTTC
CDR3: CASSLPPRLDEQYF

D: NA
size: NA
J: TRBJ1-1
V: TRBV18
DNA: TGTGCCAGCTCACCTCAGGGCCAGGGGACTGAAGCTTTCTTT
CDR3: CASSPQGQGTEAFF